This T cell receptor (beta chain) appears in the sequencing data of a study of blood T cells in healthy people across ages. The CDR3 totals 17 residues. CDR1 and CDR2 from the germline V gene are MNHNS and SASEGT. Together with a sample-barcoded 5' primer, a J-beta primer mix was included in a second PCR lasting about 6 to 11 cycles. MiXCR was run by TCRdb on the 5' RACE reads, yielding one entry per CDR3 protein. Of some 800,000 distinct CDR3 sequences in the sample, around 25% were seen once. This clonotype was detected a few times. This same sample was also part of a study on T cells of mothers and their children. That publication notes: The sample comes from some 10 healthy Caucasian donors: mothers and children.

This receptor was identified in a boy aged 10-17 years in good health. The V and J genes are TRBV6-1 and TRBJ2-1, with TRBD1 matching 7 bases. TRBJ2-7 explains the end of the DNA better; the J call may be wrong. Sequenced: blood. CDR3 DNA: TGTGCCAGCAGCCACCCCCTAGGGACAGAGAACTCCTACGAGCAGTACTTC. It is translated as CASSHPLGTENSYEQYF.